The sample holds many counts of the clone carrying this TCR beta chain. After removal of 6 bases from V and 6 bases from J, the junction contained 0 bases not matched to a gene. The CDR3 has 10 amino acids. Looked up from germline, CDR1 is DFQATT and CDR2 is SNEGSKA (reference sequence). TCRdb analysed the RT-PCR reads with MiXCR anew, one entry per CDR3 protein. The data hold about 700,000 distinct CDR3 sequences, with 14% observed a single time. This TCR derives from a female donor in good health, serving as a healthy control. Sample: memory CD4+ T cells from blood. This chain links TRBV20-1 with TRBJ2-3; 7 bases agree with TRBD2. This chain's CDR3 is CSAGRDTQYF. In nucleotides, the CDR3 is TGCAGTGCCGGGAGGGATACGCAGTATTTT.